This TCR beta chain stems from a study of T cell responses to AZD1222 COVID-19 vaccine. Trimming cost V 0 bases and J 9 bases; bases outside gene matches: 8. The CDR3 runs to 16 residues. Germline CDR1 is MGHRA and CDR2 is YSYEKL. Details on this clone: What it binds is not known.

Pooling was applied to second doses at about 4 or about 12 weeks. Overall study results and limits: Increases in Spike-specific TCR breadth and depth were seen after two AZD1222 doses. Along spike, vaccine-associated CD4 TCRs were found throughout, with dominance at 160-218 and 743-854. Sampling that yielded the repertoires occurred only after the peak T cell response.

Measured with immunoSEQ multiplex PCR; TCRdb has only the in-frame clones, and not every one. The profile shows roughly 180,000 clones, around 90% of them singletons. Material: peripheral blood, obtained 28 days after the second AZD1222 dose. The genes are TRBV4-1 and TRBJ2-1; 10 bases map to TRBD2. The TCR sequence derives from an adult who received the AZD1222 COVID-19 vaccine. In DNA form, the CDR3 reads TGCGCCAGCAGCCAAGAAGAGCGGGAGGGCCGCGGTGAGCAGTTCTTC. This encodes CASSQEEREGRGEQFF.